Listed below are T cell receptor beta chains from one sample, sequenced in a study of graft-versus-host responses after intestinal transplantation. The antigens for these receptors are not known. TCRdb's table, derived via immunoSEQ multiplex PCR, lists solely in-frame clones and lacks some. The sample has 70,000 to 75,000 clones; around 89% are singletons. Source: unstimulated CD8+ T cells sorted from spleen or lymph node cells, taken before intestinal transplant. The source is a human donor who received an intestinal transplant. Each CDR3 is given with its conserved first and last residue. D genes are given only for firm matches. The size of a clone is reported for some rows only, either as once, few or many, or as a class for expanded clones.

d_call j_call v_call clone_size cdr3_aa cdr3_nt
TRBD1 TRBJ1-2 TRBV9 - CASSPIEGAKSADGYTF TGTGCCAGCAGCCCCATAGAGGGGGCAAAAAGTGCGGATGGCTACACCTTC
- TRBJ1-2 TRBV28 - CASSPLDSAIGYTF TGTGCCAGCAGTCCTCTAGACAGTGCTATCGGCTACACCTTC
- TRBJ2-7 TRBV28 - CASSPGYSSYEQYF TGTGCCAGCAGCCCAGGATACAGCTCCTACGAGCAGTACTTC
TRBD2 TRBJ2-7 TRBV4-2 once CASSQPTTSGSYEQYF TGTGCCAGCAGCCAACCCACCACTAGCGGCAGCTACGAGCAGTACTTC
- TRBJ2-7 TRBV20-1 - CSALRGYEQYF TGCAGTGCCCTCAGGGGCTACGAGCAGTACTTC
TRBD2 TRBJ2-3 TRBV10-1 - CASSESERENTDTQYF TGCGCCAGCAGTGAGTCGGAGCGGGAAAACACAGATACGCAGTATTTT
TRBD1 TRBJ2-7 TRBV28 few CASSFLDRGDYEQYF TGTGCCAGCAGTTTCCTGGACAGGGGCGACTACGAGCAGTACTTC
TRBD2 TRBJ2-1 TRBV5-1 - CASSPSGNEQFF TGCGCCAGCAGCCCTAGCGGGAACGAGCAGTTCTTC
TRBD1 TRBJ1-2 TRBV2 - CASSEDRGPGYTF TGTGCCAGCAGTGAAGACAGGGGGCCTGGCTACACCTTC
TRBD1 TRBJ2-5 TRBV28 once CASSQDRDGQETQYF TGTGCCAGCAGCCAGGACAGGGATGGCCAAGAGACCCAGTACTTC
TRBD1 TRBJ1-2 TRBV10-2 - CASSAGTGPFYGYTF TGCGCCAGCAGTGCCGGGACAGGGCCGTTCTATGGCTACACCTTC
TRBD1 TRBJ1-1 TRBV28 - CASRYRGMNTEAFF TGTGCCAGCAGATACAGGGGAATGAACACTGAAGCTTTCTTT
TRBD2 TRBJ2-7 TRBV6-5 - CASSYSTSGDYEQYF TGTGCCAGCAGTTACTCAACTAGCGGTGATTACGAGCAGTACTTC
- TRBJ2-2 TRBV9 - CASSSDTGELFF TGTGCCAGCAGCTCAGACACCGGGGAGCTGTTTTTT
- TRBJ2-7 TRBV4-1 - CASSQDRGYEQYF TGCGCCAGCAGCCAAGATCGGGGTTACGAGCAGTACTTC
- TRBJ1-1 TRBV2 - CASSLAPEAFF TGTGCCAGCAGTTTGGCCCCTGAAGCTTTCTTT
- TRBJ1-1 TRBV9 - CASSVGELDTEAFF TGTGCCAGCAGCGTAGGTGAGTTGGACACTGAAGCTTTCTTT
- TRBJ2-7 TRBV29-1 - CSVELGDNYEQYF TGCAGCGTGGAGCTAGGGGATAACTACGAGCAGTACTTC
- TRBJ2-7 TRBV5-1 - CASSLANRIYGRETLESYEQYF TGCGCCAGCAGCTTGGCCAATCGGATATACGGCAGGGAAACTCTCGAATCCTACGAGCAGTACTTC
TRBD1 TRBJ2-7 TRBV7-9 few CASSSGTVREQYF TGTGCCAGCAGCTCCGGGACAGTGAGAGAGCAGTACTTC
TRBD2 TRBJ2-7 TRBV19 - CASSIGGLAGSREQYF TGTGCCAGTAGTATAGGGGGACTAGCCGGATCCCGGGAGCAGTACTTC
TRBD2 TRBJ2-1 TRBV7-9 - CASTPGVGGSHRGNEQFF TGTGCCAGCACTCCGGGGGTCGGGGGGAGTCATAGGGGCAATGAGCAGTTCTTC
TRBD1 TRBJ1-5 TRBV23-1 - CASVPDRGVQPQHF TGCGCCAGTGTTCCGGACAGGGGGGTTCAGCCCCAGCATTTT
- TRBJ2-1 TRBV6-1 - CASSETPGDYNEQFF TGTGCCAGCAGTGAAACCCCAGGGGACTACAATGAGCAGTTCTTC
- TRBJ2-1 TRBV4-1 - CASSHTGEGNEQFF TGCGCCAGCAGCCACACGGGAGAGGGGAATGAGCAGTTCTTC
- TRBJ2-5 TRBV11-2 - CASSAQETQYF TGTGCCAGCAGCGCGCAAGAGACCCAGTACTTC
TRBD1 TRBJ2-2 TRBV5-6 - CASSLGQGAGELFF TGTGCCAGCAGCCTGGGACAGGGGGCCGGGGAGCTGTTTTTT
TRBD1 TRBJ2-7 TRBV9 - CASSASEQGASPYEQYF TGTGCCAGCAGCGCATCTGAACAGGGGGCATCTCCCTACGAGCAGTACTTC
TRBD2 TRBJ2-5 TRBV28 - CASSHGLAGGRGETQYF TGTGCCAGCAGTCACGGACTAGCGGGAGGGAGGGGGGAGACCCAGTACTTC
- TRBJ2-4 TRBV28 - CASSEQLPHDSAKNIQYF TGTGCCAGCAGTGAGCAGCTTCCTCACGACAGCGCCAAAAACATTCAGTACTTC
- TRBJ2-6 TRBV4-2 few CASSQEEASGANVLTF TGTGCCAGCAGCCAAGAAGAAGCCTCTGGGGCCAACGTCCTGACTTTC
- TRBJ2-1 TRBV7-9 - CASSSLDSSYNEQFF TGTGCCAGCAGCTCCCTCGATAGCTCCTACAATGAGCAGTTCTTC
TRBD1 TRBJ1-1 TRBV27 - CASSFTRGLGTEAFF TGTGCCAGCAGTTTCACCAGGGGGCTGGGCACTGAAGCTTTCTTT
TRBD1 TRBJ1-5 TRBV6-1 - CASSEGGRGDYSNQPQHF TGTGCCAGCAGTGAAGGCGGCAGGGGGGATTATAGCAATCAGCCCCAGCATTTT
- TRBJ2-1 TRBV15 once CATGSAAYYNEQFF TGTGCCACCGGGTCGGCGGCCTACTACAATGAGCAGTTCTTC
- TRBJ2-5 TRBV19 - CARWDCQETQYF TGTGCCCGTTGGGACTGCCAAGAGACCCAGTACTTC
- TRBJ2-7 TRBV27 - CASSPETSSYEQYF TGTGCCAGCAGCCCAGAGACATCTTCCTACGAGCAGTACTTC
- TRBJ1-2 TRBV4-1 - CASSQVGGSANYGYTF TGCGCCAGCAGCCAAGTGGGAGGGTCAGCGAACTATGGCTACACCTTC
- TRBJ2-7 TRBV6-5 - CASSYSEGPYEQYF TGTGCCAGCAGTTACTCCGAGGGTCCCTACGAGCAGTACTTC
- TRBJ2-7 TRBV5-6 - CASSLAQNSYEQYF TGTGCCAGCAGCTTGGCTCAGAACTCCTACGAGCAGTACTTC
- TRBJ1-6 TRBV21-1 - CASTPGQGNSPLHF TGTGCCAGCACCCCGGGACAGGGGAATTCACCCCTCCACTTT
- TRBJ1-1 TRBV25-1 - CASSGPGGPPNTEAFF TGTGCCAGCAGTGGCCCTGGGGGCCCCCCCAACACTGAAGCTTTCTTT
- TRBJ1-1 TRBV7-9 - CASAHDRVEAFF TGTGCCAGCGCCCATGACAGAGTTGAAGCTTTCTTT
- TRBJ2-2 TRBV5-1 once CASSLDTLRWTGELFF TGCGCCAGCAGCTTGGACACCCTGCGGTGGACCGGGGAGCTGTTTTTT
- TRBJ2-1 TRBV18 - CASSPYRTSWGPYNEQFF TGTGCCAGCTCACCATATAGAACGTCTTGGGGGCCCTACAATGAGCAGTTCTTC
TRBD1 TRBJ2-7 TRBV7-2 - CASSLDRDRGHYEQYF TGTGCCAGCAGCTTAGATAGGGACAGGGGGCACTACGAGCAGTACTTC
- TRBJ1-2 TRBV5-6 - CASSLTAADGYTF TGTGCCAGCAGCTTAACTGCGGCCGATGGCTACACCTTC
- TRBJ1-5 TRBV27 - CASSPQGMGQPQHF TGTGCCAGCAGTCCCCAGGGAATGGGGCAGCCCCAGCATTTT
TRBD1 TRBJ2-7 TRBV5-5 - CASSRTGTPAEQYF TGTGCCAGCAGCCGGACAGGGACCCCTGCCGAGCAGTACTTC